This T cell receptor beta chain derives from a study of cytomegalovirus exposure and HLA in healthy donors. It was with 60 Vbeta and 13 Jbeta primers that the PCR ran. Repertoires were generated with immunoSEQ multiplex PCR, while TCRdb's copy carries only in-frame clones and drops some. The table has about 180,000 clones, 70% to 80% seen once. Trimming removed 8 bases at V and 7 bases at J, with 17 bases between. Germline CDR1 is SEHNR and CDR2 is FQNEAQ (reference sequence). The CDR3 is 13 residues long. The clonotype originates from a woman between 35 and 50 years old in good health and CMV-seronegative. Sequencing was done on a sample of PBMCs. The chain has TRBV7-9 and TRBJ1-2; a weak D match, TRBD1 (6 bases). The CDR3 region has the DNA TGTGCCAGCTCCCTAGGGGGGGCTGGTGGCTACACCTTC. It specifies CASSLGGAGGYTF.